Sequencing of this T cell receptor (beta chain) was carried out in a study of blood T cell repertoires in COVID-19. Overall study context: Whether acute or convalescent, the COVID-19 samples came from the United States, Italy and Spain. In each case, the material was cDNA or gDNA derived from T cells, B-cell-depleted T cells, or PBMCs.

This CDR3 has 13 residues. The germline V gene has CDR1 SGHTA and CDR2 FQGNSA. J was trimmed by 5 bases and V by 5 bases; bases with no gene match: 2. This clone was detected a few times. Assay used: immunoSEQ multiplex PCR; TCRdb lists only in-frame clones, some missing. The sample holds approximately 84,000 clones, roughly nine tenths seen once. Sequencing used peripheral blood. The receptor was derived from a human donor with active COVID-19. The donor label of this sample is uncertain. This chain links TRBV7-2 with TRBJ2-2, with 7 bases identical to TRBD2. The CDR3 sequence: CASSLGGTGELFF. The CDR3 coding sequence is TGTGCCAGCAGCCTGGGGGGGACCGGGGAGCTGTTTTTT. Full variable domain (rest looked up from reference TRBV7-2 and TRBJ2-2): GAGVSQSPSNKVTEKGKDVELRCDPISGHTALYWYRQSLGQGLEFLIYFQGNSAPDKSGLPSDRFSAERTGGSVSTLTIQRTQQEDSAVYLCASSLGGTGELFFGEGSRLTVL.